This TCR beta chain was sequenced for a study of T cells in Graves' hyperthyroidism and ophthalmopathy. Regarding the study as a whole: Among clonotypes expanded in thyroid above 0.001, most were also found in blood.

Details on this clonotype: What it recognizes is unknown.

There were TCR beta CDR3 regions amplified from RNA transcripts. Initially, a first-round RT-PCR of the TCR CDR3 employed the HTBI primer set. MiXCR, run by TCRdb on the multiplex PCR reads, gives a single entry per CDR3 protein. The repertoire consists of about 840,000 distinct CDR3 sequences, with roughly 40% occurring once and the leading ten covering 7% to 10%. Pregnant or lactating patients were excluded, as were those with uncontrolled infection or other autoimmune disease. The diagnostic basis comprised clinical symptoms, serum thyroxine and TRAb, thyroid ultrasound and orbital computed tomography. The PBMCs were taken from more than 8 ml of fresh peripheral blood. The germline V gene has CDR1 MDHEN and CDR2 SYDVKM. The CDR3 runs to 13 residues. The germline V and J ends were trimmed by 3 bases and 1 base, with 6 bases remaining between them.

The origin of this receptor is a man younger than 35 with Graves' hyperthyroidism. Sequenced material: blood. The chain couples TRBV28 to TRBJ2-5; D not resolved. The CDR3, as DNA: TGTGCCAGCAGTTTCGCGGTCCAAGAGACCCAGTACTTC. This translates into CASSFAVQETQYF.